Shown below are 31 T cell receptor beta chains from a single sample sequenced in a study of T cell responses to AZD1222 COVID-19 vaccine. TCRdb's table, derived via immunoSEQ multiplex PCR, lists solely in-frame clones and lacks some. The repertoire holds roughly 150,000 clones, roughly 89% seen once, with around 1.6% in the top ten. The specimen comprised peripheral blood, sampled on day 0 of AZD1222 vaccination. These receptors were obtained from an adult in good health.

The chain combines TRBV7-9 with TRBJ2-7; D is unclear. CDR3 length equals 15 residues. V was trimmed by 3 bases and J by 3 bases, leaving 15 bases between them. CDR1 and CDR2 (germline): SEHNR, FQNEAQ (reference sequence). CDR3 coding DNA: TGTGCCAGCAGCTTTAGGTCCGGCAGCGTCTACGAGCAGTACTTC. It specifies CASSFRSGSVYEQYF.

This chain uses TRBV5-1 with TRBJ2-1; tentatively, D is TRBD2 (5 bases). V lost 4 bases to trimming and J lost 7 bases, with 12 bases between them. Germline CDR1 is SGHRS and CDR2 is YFSETQ. The CDR3 extends over 13 amino acids. The CDR3 nucleotides read TGCGCCAGCAGCGCGTATCGGGGAAATGAGCAGTTCTTC. Translation gives CASSAYRGNEQFF.

This rearrangement joins TRBV7-3 to TRBJ2-6; D remains unclear. Germline values: CDR1 SGHTA, CDR2 FQGTGA. The CDR3 runs to 18 residues. The germline V and J ends were trimmed by 5 bases and 2 bases, with 19 bases remaining between them. The CDR3 protein is CASSPLTVGRTGANVLTF. The CDR3 DNA reads TGTGCCAGCAGCCCATTAACGGTCGGGCGGACTGGGGCCAACGTCCTGACTTTC.

The chain combines TRBV4-2 with TRBJ2-7, with D perhaps TRBD2 (7 bases). The CDR3 extends over 14 amino acids. Germline CDR1 is LGHNA and CDR2 is YNFKEQ. V dropped 3 bases and J dropped 4 bases, with 13 bases sitting between them. CDR3 DNA sequence: TGTGCCAGCAGCCAGGGGGGGAGGGGGTACGAGCAGTACTTC. This codes for CASSQGGRGYEQYF.

The genes are TRBV4-1 and TRBJ2-5; D gene ambiguous. The V gene's germline CDR1 is MGHRA and CDR2 YSYEKL. The CDR3 is 17 residues long. V dropped 1 base and J dropped 3 bases, with 18 bases sitting between them. This CDR3 reads CASSQGSRRLTKETQYF. The CDR3 DNA follows: TGCGCCAGCAGCCAAGGGTCCCGACGGCTAACCAAAGAGACCCAGTACTTC.

V is TRBV5-1 and J is TRBJ2-7; TRBD1 agrees at 7 bases. The CDR3 loop spans 13 amino acids. The germline V gene has CDR1 SGHRS and CDR2 YFSETQ. V was clipped by 5 bases and J by 2 bases; unmatched bases: 4. Written as DNA, the CDR3 is TGCGCCAGCAGGCAGGGGGATACCTACGAGCAGTACTTC. This codes for CASRQGDTYEQYF. Using reference TRBV5-1 and TRBJ2-7 for the parts outside the CDR3, the full variable domain is KAGVTQTPRYLIKTRGQQVTLSCSPISGHRSVSWYQQTPGQGLQFLFEYFSETQRNKGNFPGRFSGRQFSNSRSEMNVSTLELGDSALYLCASRQGDTYEQYFGPGTRLTVT.

This clone has just one count. The chain combines TRBV7-2 with TRBJ1-2; D is perhaps TRBD1 (6 bases). The CDR3 extends over 15 amino acids. V shed 4 bases and J shed 0 bases, with 12 bases lying between them. Germline CDR1 reads SGHTA; CDR2 reads FQGNSA. CDR3 DNA: TGTGCCAGCAGCTCGGACAGCCTTTCTAACTATGGCTACACCTTC. Translation: CASSSDSLSNYGYTF.

This clone was recorded only once. The chain carries TRBV6-6 and TRBJ1-4; tentatively, D is TRBD1 (6 bases). There are 15 residues in the CDR3. Germline loops: CDR1 MNHNY, CDR2 SVGAGI (reference sequence). V shed 8 bases and J shed 8 bases, with 21 bases lying between them. The CDR3 here is CASRRDRTDPEKLFF. CDR3 sequence (DNA): TGTGCCAGCCGGCGTGACCGGACAGATCCCGAAAAACTGTTTTTT.

CDR3 amino acids: CASSEAGPHQPQHF. DNA of the CDR3: TGTGCCAGCAGTGAAGCGGGACCGCATCAGCCCCAGCATTTT. The chain recombines TRBV6-1 with TRBJ1-5; weak D call: TRBD1 (5 bases). The CDR3 consists of 14 residues. The germline V gene has CDR1 MNHNS and CDR2 SASEGT. V was cut by 0 bases and J by 5 bases, with 8 bases left in between.

The V gene is TRBV7-9, the J gene TRBJ1-4, with TRBD1 matching over 7 bases. The CDR3 spans 17 residues. The trim removed 5 bases at V and 4 bases at J, leaving 13 bases unmatched. CDR1 is SEHNR, CDR2 FQNEAQ, per germline (reference sequence). CDR3 loop: CASSQRIGTAFNEKLFF. The DNA for the CDR3 is TGTGCCAGCAGCCAAAGAATCGGGACAGCTTTTAATGAAAAACTGTTTTTT.

The chain joins TRBV6-5 to TRBJ2-7, with D uncertain. The CDR3 is 13 amino acids. V lost 5 bases to trimming and J lost 4 bases, with 12 bases between them. Looked up from germline, CDR1 is MNHEY and CDR2 is SVGAGI. CDR3 amino acids: CASSPGLNYEQYF. The CDR3 coding sequence is TGTGCCAGCAGTCCTGGGTTAAATTACGAGCAGTACTTC.

V usage is TRBV12-3 or TRBV12-4 and J usage is TRBJ1-1; D possibly corresponds to TRBD1 (5 bases). Trimming stripped 4 bases from V and 5 bases from J, with 5 bases between. The CDR3 covers 11 residues. The CDR3 is CASSYRTEAFF. In nucleotides, the CDR3 is TGTGCCAGCAGTTACAGGACTGAAGCTTTCTTT.

The J gene is TRBJ2-1, the V gene TRBV9, with 9 nucleotides matching TRBD2. The CDR3 is 14 residues long. The trim removed 4 bases at V and 9 bases at J, leaving 8 bases unmatched. Germline V gene sequence: CDR1 SGDLS, CDR2 YYNGEE. The chain's CDR3 is CASSHLGLAVEQFF. The CDR3 nucleotides are TGTGCCAGCAGCCATTTGGGACTAGCTGTTGAGCAGTTCTTC. Together with reference TRBV9 and TRBJ2-1, the CDR3 gives the full variable domain: DSGVTQTPKHLITATGQRVTLRCSPRSGDLSVYWYQQSLDQGLQFLIQYYNGEERAKGNILERFSAQQFPDLHSELNLSSLELGDSALYFCASSHLGLAVEQFFGPGTRLTVL.

The CDR3: CASSLSRTGARGGANVLTF. The CDR3 DNA reads as TGTGCCAGCAGCCTCTCCCGGACAGGGGCGCGGGGTGGGGCCAACGTCCTGACTTTC. This rearrangement joins TRBV27 to TRBJ2-6, with TRBD1 matching over 9 bases. Germline assignment: CDR1 MNHEY and CDR2 SMNVEV (reference sequence). Trimming at V came to 6 bases and at J to 3 bases, leaving 15 bases not matched to a gene. This CDR3 region has 19 residues.

The chain recombines TRBV7-6 with TRBJ1-2; D possibly corresponds to TRBD1 (6 bases). CDR3 length: 15 residues. The ends were cut back, 5 bases at V and 2 bases at J, with 15 bases in the middle. Germline-derived CDR1 and CDR2 are SGHVS and FNYEAQ. The DNA of the CDR3 is TGTGCCAGCAGCCTCCATGGGGGGGGCAACTATGGCTACACCTTC. Encoded protein: CASSLHGGGNYGYTF.

The chain uses TRBV12-3 or TRBV12-4 and TRBJ2-1; D ambiguous. The CDR3 runs 13 residues. Between the trimmed V and J ends, which lost 6 bases and 0 bases, there was a span of 6 bases. CDR3 loop: CASRLSSYNEQFF. The CDR3 DNA reads TGTGCCAGCAGACTCAGCTCCTACAATGAGCAGTTCTTC.

The gene calls are TRBV27 and TRBJ2-7; perhaps TRBD2 as D (6 bases). In germline, CDR1 is MNHEY, CDR2 SMNVEV (reference sequence). This CDR3 region has 16 residues. Between the trimmed V and J ends, which lost 5 bases and 0 bases, there was a span of 17 bases. The CDR3 region has the DNA TGTGCCAGCAGTCCATACCGGGGGAGAAGCTCCTACGAGCAGTACTTC. Protein: CASSPYRGRSSYEQYF.

The rearrangement links TRBV18 to TRBJ1-1, with 9 bases lining up with TRBD1. The CDR3 contains 15 residues. Germline V CDR1 and CDR2: KGHSH, LQKENI. Unmatched junction bases numbered 5, after V lost 6 bases and J lost 0 bases. CDR3 residues: CASSFRTGVNTEAFF. The CDR3 nucleotides are TGTGCCAGCTCTTTCAGGACAGGGGTGAACACTGAAGCTTTCTTT.

The chain carries TRBV7-8 and TRBJ2-5; 11 positions match TRBD1. V lost 2 bases to trimming and J lost 4 bases; unmatched junction nucleotides: 12. CDR1 SGHVS and CDR2 FQNEAQ come from the germline V gene. There are 18 residues in the CDR3. The CDR3 loop is CASSLRGVRGTGGETQYF. The CDR3 coding sequence is TGTGCCAGCAGCTTAAGAGGGGTTAGAGGGACAGGGGGAGAGACCCAGTACTTC.

The chain joins TRBV19 to TRBJ2-3, with unresolved D. Per germline, CDR1 LNHDA and CDR2 SQIVND (reference sequence). The CDR3 loop spans 14 amino acids. The V end was cut by 2 bases, the J end by 0 bases, with 6 bases between. CDR3 in DNA: TGTGCCAGTAGTATATACCTTAGCACAGATACGCAGTATTTT. Its translation is CASSIYLSTDTQYF.

The rearrangement links TRBV4-1 to TRBJ2-7; D is unresolved. Germline V gene lookup returns CDR1 MGHRA and CDR2 YSYEKL. The CDR3 covers 13 residues. The V end lost 2 bases, the J end lost 1 base, and 6 bases lay between the germline ends. In DNA, the CDR3 is TGCGCCAGCAGCCAATTTAATTCCTACGAGCAGTACTTC. Amino acids: CASSQFNSYEQYF.

The V gene is TRBV5-1, the J gene TRBJ1-2; D possibly corresponds to TRBD1 (6 bases). CDR1 is SGHRS, CDR2 YFSETQ, per germline. This CDR3 has 14 residues. The ends were cut back, 0 bases at V and 3 bases at J, with 9 bases in the middle. CDR3 amino acids: CASSLAGGHYGYTF. DNA of the CDR3: TGCGCCAGCAGCTTGGCCGGGGGGCACTATGGCTACACCTTC.

The chain recombines TRBV6-5 with TRBJ1-2; D unclear. Germline V gives CDR1 MNHEY, CDR2 SVGAGI. The CDR3 is 12 residues long. Trimming removed 5 bases from V and 7 bases from J, with 11 bases in between. CDR3 nucleotides: TGTGCCAGCAGTACCCCAGGTCTTGGCTACACCTTC. It encodes CASSTPGLGYTF.

Turning to this clone: The sample carries other DNA sequences with the same CDR3. This chain joins TRBV7-3 and TRBJ2-5, with D unclear. The CDR3 covers 13 residues. V lost 2 bases and J 1 base, leaving 5 bases between the germline ends. Germline V CDR1 and CDR2: SGHTA, FQGTGA. CDR3 sequence (DNA): TGTGCCAGCAGCTTAGATCGCCAAGAGACCCAGTACTTC. Translated: CASSLDRQETQYF.

The V gene is TRBV4-1, the J gene TRBJ1-3; D might be TRBD1 (5 bases). The length of the CDR3 is 15 residues. Trimming cost V 6 bases and J 0 bases, with 12 bases left between them. Germline lookup yields CDR1 MGHRA and CDR2 YSYEKL. CDR3 nucleotide sequence: TGCGCCAGCAGAACGGACACGAGCTCTGGAAACACCATATATTTT. Its protein is CASRTDTSSGNTIYF.

The chain has TRBV27 and TRBJ1-5, with unresolved D. Germline CDR1 is MNHEY and CDR2 is SMNVEV (reference sequence). This CDR3 contains 14 residues. V lost 7 bases and J lost 6, with 16 bases in between. The CDR3 protein is CASTPLGEGQPQHF. The CDR3 DNA reads TGTGCCAGCACCCCACTCGGGGAAGGTCAGCCCCAGCATTTT.

The chain recombines TRBV18 with TRBJ1-2; unclear D gene. Germline loops: CDR1 KGHSH, CDR2 LQKENI. This CDR3 comprises 13 residues. V lost 1 base, J lost 4 bases, and 7 bases lay in between. The CDR3 sequence is CASSPRGLYGYTF. The CDR3 DNA reads TGTGCCAGCTCACCACGCGGACTCTATGGCTACACCTTC.

The V call is TRBV12-3 or TRBV12-4, the J call TRBJ1-3; D gene unclear. The CDR3 sequence is 13 residues long. V shed 6 bases and J shed 0 bases, with 6 bases lying between them. The CDR3 nucleotides read TGTGCCAGCAGGCAGGTCTCTGGAAACACCATATATTTT. It specifies CASRQVSGNTIYF.

The chain recombines TRBV6-2 or TRBV6-3 with TRBJ2-5; D not certain. Germline CDR1 MNHEY, CDR2 SVGEGT. This CDR3 contains 14 residues. The V end was cut by 2 bases, the J end by 4 bases, with 11 bases between. In DNA form, the CDR3 reads TGTGCCAGCAGTTACAGTGGCCAGAGAGAGACCCAGTACTTC. This encodes CASSYSGQRETQYF.

The V call is TRBV18, the J call TRBJ1-3; TRBD1 might be the D (6 bases). The ends were cut back, 2 bases at V and 5 bases at J, with 10 bases in the middle. The CDR3 extends over 14 amino acids. Germline CDR1 reads KGHSH; CDR2 reads LQKENI. The CDR3 coding sequence is TGTGCCAGCTCACCAGCGGGGGCGAGAAACACCATATATTTT. Residues: CASSPAGARNTIYF.

V and J are TRBV4-1 and TRBJ2-7; TRBD2 matches 11 bases. This CDR3 has 15 amino acids. Germline values: CDR1 MGHRA, CDR2 YSYEKL. V gave up 1 base and J gave up 3 bases; unmatched junction bases: 2. In DNA form, the CDR3 reads TGCGCCAGCAGCCAAGCACTAGCGGGAGTCTACGAGCAGTACTTC. Protein product: CASSQALAGVYEQYF.